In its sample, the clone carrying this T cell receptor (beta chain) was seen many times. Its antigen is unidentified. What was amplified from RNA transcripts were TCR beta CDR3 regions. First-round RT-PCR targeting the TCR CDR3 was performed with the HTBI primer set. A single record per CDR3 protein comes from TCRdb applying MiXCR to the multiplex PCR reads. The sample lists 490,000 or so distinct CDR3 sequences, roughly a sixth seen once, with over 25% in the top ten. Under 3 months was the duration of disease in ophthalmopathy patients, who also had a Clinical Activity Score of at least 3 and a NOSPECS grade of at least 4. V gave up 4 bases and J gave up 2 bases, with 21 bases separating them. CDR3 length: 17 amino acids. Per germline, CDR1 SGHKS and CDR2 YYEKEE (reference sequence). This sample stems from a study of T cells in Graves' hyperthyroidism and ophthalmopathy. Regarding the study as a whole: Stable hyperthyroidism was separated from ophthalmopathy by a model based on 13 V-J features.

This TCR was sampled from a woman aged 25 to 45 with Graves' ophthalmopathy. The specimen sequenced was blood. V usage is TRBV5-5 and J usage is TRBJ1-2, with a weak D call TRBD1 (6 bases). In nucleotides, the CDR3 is TGTGCCAGCAGCCCAGAGTTCACCAGGGGAGGGAACTATGGCTACACCTTC. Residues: CASSPEFTRGGNYGYTF.